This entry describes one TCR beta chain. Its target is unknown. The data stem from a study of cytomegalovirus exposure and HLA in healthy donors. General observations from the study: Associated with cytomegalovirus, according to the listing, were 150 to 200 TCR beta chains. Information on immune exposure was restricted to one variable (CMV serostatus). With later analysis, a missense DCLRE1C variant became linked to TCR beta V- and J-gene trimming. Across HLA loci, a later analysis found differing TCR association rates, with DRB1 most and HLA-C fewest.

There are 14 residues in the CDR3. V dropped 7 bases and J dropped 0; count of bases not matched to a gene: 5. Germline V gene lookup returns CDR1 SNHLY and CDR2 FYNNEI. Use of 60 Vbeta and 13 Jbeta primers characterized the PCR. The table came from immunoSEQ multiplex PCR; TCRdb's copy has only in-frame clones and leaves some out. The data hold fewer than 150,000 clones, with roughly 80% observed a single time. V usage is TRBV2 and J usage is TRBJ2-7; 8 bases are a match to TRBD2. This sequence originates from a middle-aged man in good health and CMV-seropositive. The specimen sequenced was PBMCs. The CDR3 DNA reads TGTGCCAGCAAAAATAGCGGGAACTCCTACGAGCAGTACTTC. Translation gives CASKNSGNSYEQYF.